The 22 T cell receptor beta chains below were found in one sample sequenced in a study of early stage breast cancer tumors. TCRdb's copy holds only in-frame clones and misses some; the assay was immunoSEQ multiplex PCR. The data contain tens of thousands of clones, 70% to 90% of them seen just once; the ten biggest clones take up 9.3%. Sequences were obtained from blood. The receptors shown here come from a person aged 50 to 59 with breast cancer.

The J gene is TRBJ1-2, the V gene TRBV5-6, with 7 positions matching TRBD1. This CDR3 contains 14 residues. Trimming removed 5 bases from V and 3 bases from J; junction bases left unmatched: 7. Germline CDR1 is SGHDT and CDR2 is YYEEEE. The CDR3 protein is CASSLTGPYYGYTF. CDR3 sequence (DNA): TGTGCCAGCAGTTTGACAGGGCCATACTATGGCTACACCTTC.

CDR3 region: CAPNFSPRTEAFF. CDR3 bases: TGTGCCCCTAATTTCAGCCCGCGCACTGAAGCTTTCTTT. The chain links TRBV19 to TRBJ1-1, with no clear D. Germline CDR1 reads LNHDA; CDR2 reads SQIVND (reference sequence). The CDR3 covers 13 residues. Trimming removed 11 bases at V and 4 bases at J, with 17 bases between.

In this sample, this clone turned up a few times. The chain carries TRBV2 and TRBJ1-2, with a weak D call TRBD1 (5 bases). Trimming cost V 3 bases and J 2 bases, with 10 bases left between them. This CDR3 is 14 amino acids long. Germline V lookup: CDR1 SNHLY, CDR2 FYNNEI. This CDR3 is CASSERGLNYGYTF. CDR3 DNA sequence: TGTGCCAGCAGTGAGAGGGGTCTCAACTATGGCTACACCTTC.

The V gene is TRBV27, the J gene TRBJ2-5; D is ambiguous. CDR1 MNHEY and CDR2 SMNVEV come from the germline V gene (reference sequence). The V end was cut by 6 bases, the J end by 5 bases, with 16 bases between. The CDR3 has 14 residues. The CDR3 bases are TGTGCCAGCAGCCCGAGAGGCCCTAGGGAGACCCAGTACTTC. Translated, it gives CASSPRGPRETQYF.

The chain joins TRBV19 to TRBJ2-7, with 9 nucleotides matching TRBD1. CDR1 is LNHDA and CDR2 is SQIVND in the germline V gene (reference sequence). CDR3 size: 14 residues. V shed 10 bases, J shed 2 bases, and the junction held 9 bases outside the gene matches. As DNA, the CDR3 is TGTGCCACCAAAGAGGGACAGGGAACCTACGAGCAGTACTTC. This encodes CATKEGQGTYEQYF. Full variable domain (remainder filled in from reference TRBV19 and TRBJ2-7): DGGITQSPKYLFRKEGQNVTLSCEQNLNHDAMYWYRQDPGQGLRLIYYSQIVNDFQKGDIAEGYSVSREKKESFPLTVTSAQKNPTAFYLCATKEGQGTYEQYFGPGTRLTVT.

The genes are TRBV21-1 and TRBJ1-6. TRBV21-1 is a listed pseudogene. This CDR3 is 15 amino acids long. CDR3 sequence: CASSKEERQDSPLHF. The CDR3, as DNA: TGTGCCAGCAGCAAAGAGGAGCGTCAGGATTCACCCCTCCACTTT.

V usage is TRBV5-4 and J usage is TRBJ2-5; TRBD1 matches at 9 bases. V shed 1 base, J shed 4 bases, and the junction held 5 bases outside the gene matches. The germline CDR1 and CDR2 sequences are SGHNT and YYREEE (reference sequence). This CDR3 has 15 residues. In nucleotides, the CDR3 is TGTGCCAGCAGCTTGTTACAGGGGGCTAGAGAGACCCAGTACTTC. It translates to CASSLLQGARETQYF.

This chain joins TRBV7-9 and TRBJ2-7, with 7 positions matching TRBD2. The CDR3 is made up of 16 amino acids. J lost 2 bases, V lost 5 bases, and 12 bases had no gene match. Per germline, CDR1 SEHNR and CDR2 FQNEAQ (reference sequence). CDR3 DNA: TGTGCCAGCAGCCTATGGAAAGCGGGAAAAACCTACGAGCAGTACTTC. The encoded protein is CASSLWKAGKTYEQYF.

CDR3 sequence reads: CASSPTPAPVDTF. The CDR3 region has the DNA TGTGCCAGCAGCCCCACCCCAGCACCGGTAGACACCTTC. This chain uses TRBV11-2 with TRBJ1-2; no reliable D call. The CDR3 runs to 13 residues. Trimming took 5 bases from V and 12 from J, leaving 19 bases between them. Germline CDR1 SGHAT, CDR2 FQNNGV.

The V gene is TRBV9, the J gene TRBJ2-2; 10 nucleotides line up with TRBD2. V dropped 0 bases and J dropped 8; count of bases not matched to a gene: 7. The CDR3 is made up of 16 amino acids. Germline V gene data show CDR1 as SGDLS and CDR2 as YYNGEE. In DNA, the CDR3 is TGTGCCAGCAGCGTAGGCCTAGCGGGAGTCTCGGGGGAGCTGTTTTTT. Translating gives CASSVGLAGVSGELFF. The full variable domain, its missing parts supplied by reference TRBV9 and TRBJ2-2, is DSGVTQTPKHLITATGQRVTLRCSPRSGDLSVYWYQQSLDQGLQFLIQYYNGEERAKGNILERFSAQQFPDLHSELNLSSLELGDSALYFCASSVGLAGVSGELFFGEGSRLTVL.

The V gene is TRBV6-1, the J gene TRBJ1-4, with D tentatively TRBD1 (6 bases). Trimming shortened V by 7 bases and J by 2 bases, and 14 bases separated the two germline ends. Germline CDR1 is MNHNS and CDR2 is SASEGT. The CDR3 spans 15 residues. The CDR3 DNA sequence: TGTGCCAGCAACTTGTACACAGGGACTAATGAAAAACTGTTTTTT. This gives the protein CASNLYTGTNEKLFF.

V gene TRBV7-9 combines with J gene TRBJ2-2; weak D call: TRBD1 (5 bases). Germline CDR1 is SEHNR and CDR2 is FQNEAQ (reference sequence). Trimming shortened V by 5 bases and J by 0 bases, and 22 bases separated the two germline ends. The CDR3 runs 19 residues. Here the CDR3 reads CASSPRPLTDITNTGELFF. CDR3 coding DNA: TGTGCCAGCAGCCCCAGGCCCCTGACAGACATCACGAACACCGGGGAGCTGTTTTTT.

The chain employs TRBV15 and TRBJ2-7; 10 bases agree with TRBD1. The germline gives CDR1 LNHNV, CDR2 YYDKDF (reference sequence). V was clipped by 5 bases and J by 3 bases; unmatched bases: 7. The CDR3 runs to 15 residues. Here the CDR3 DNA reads TGTGCCACCAGCGGCTGGACAGGGGGAAACTACGAGCAGTACTTC. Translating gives CATSGWTGGNYEQYF.

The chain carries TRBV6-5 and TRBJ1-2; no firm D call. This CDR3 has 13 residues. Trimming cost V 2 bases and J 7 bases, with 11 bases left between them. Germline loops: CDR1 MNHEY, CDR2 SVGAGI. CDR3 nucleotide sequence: TGTGCCAGCAGTTACGGTGAGGCCTCTGGCTACACCTTC. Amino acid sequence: CASSYGEASGYTF.

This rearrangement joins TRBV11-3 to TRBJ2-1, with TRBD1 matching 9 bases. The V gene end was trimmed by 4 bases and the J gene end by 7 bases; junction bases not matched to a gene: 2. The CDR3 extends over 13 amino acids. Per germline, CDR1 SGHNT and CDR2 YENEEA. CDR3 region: CASSSGQGNEQFF. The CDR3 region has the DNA TGTGCCAGCAGCTCCGGACAGGGGAATGAGCAGTTCTTC.

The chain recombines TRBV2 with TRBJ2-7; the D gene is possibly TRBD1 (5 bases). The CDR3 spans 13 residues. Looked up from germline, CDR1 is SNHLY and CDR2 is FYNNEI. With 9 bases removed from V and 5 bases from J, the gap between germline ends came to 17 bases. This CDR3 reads CASQGTFRDEQYF. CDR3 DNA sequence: TGTGCCAGTCAGGGCACCTTTAGGGACGAGCAGTACTTC.

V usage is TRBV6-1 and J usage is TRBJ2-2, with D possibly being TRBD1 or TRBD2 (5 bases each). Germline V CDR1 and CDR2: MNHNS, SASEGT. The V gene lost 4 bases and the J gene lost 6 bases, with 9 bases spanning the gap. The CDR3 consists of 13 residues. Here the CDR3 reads CASSVLGPGELFF. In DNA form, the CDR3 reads TGTGCCAGCAGTGTCCTGGGACCCGGGGAGCTGTTTTTT.

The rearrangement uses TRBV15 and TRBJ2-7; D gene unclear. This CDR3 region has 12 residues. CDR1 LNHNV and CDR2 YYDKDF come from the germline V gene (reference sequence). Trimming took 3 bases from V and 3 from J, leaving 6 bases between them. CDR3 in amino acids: CATSSGYYEQYF. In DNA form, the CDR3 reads TGTGCCACCAGCAGCGGATACTACGAGCAGTACTTC.

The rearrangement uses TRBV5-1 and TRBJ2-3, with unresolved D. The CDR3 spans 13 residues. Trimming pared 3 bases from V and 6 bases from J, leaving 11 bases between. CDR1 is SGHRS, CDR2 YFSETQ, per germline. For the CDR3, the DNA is TGCGCCAGCAGCTCTCAGGTTCGCGATACGCAGTATTTT. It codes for CASSSQVRDTQYF.

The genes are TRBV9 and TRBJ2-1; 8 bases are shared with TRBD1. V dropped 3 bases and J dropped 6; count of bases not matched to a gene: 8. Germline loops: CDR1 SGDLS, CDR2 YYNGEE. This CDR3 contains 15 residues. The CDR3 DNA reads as TGTGCCAGCAGCGAAGGACAGGGTATGCGCAATGAGCAGTTCTTC. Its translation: CASSEGQGMRNEQFF.

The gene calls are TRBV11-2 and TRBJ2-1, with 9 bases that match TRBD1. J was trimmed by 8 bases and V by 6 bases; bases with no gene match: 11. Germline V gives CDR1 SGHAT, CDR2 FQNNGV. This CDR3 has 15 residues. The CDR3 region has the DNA TGTGCCAGCAGTTTGACAGGGGGAATTTACGATGAGCAGTTCTTC. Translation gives CASSLTGGIYDEQFF.

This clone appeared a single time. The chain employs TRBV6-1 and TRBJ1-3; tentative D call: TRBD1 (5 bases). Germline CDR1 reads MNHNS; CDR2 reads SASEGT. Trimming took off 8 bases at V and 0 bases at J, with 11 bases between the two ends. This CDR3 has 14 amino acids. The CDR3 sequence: CASGAVSSGNTIYF. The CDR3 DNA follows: TGTGCCAGCGGGGCAGTAAGCTCTGGAAACACCATATATTTT.